This passage covers 13 T cell receptor beta chains from one sample sequenced in a study of T cell responses to AZD1222 COVID-19 vaccine. Method: immunoSEQ multiplex PCR; TCRdb's copy keeps in-frame clones and lacks some. The table has some 120,000 clones, 88% seen once. Sequences were derived from peripheral blood, sampled on day 0 of AZD1222 vaccination. These receptors were collected from an adult in good health.

This clone showed up just once. This chain joins TRBV19 and TRBJ2-1, with D possibly matching TRBD1 (5 bases). This CDR3 comprises 16 residues. Trimming removed 0 bases from V and 8 bases from J, with 17 bases in between. From germline, CDR1 is LNHDA and CDR2 SQIVND (reference sequence). The CDR3 sequence is CASSIESWTWQHEQFF. The CDR3 DNA is TGTGCCAGTAGTATAGAGAGCTGGACATGGCAACATGAGCAGTTCTTC.

CDR3 sequence reads: CASPKTGGGQPQHF. The CDR3 region has the DNA TGTGCCAGTCCTAAAACAGGGGGAGGTCAGCCCCAGCATTTT. The chain has TRBV21-1 and TRBJ1-5; the table calls TRBD1, which could not be checked here. TRBV21-1 is a recognized pseudogene. CDR3 length: 14 residues.

The chain joins TRBV7-2 to TRBJ1-4, with 8 bases lining up with TRBD1. V was pared by 4 bases and J by 0 bases, with 10 bases of the junction left unmatched. The CDR3 has 18 residues. Germline V gives CDR1 SGHTA, CDR2 FQGNSA. In DNA form, the CDR3 reads TGTGCCAGCAGCTCCCTATCAGGACAGGGAACAACTAATGAAAAACTGTTTTTT. Translating it yields CASSSLSGQGTTNEKLFF. The full variable domain, with the rest looked up from reference TRBV7-2 and TRBJ1-4, is GAGVSQSPSNKVTEKGKDVELRCDPISGHTALYWYRQSLGQGLEFLIYFQGNSAPDKSGLPSDRFSAERTGGSVSTLTIQRTQQEDSAVYLCASSSLSGQGTTNEKLFFGSGTQLSVL.

CDR3 region: CASSLVPNSPLHF. CDR3 nucleotide sequence: TGTGCCAGCAGCTTAGTCCCCAATTCACCCCTCCACTTT. The chain employs TRBV7-2 and TRBJ1-6, with D unclear. V dropped 1 base and J dropped 7 bases, with 5 bases sitting between them. This CDR3 region has 13 residues. The germline CDR1 and CDR2 sequences are SGHTA and FQGNSA. Supplemented by reference TRBV7-2 and TRBJ1-6, the full variable domain reads GAGVSQSPSNKVTEKGKDVELRCDPISGHTALYWYRQSLGQGLEFLIYFQGNSAPDKSGLPSDRFSAERTGGSVSTLTIQRTQQEDSAVYLCASSLVPNSPLHFGNGTRLTVT.

This rearrangement joins TRBV19 to TRBJ2-5; the D call may be TRBD1 or TRBD2 (5 bases each). Trimming shortened V by 7 bases and J by 5 bases, and 14 bases separated the two germline ends. This CDR3 is 13 amino acids long. The germline gives CDR1 LNHDA, CDR2 SQIVND (reference sequence). CDR3 amino acids: CASTRGWGETQYF. CDR3 DNA sequence: TGTGCCAGTACCCGGGGATGGGGGGAGACCCAGTACTTC.

This chain joins TRBV9 and TRBJ2-5, with 13 bases fitting TRBD2. Losses at the gene ends were 0 bases for V and 4 bases for J; bases not matched to a gene: 3. Germline CDR1 is SGDLS and CDR2 is YYNGEE. The CDR3 totals 16 residues. CDR3 in DNA: TGTGCCAGCAGCGTAGGGGGACTAGCGGGGAGAGAGACCCAGTACTTC. This encodes CASSVGGLAGRETQYF.

The V gene is TRBV10-3, the J gene TRBJ1-5, with 7 bases fitting TRBD1. Losses at the gene ends were 10 bases for V and 6 bases for J; bases not matched to a gene: 12. The CDR3 length is 14 residues. The germline V gene encodes CDR1 ENHRY and CDR2 SYGVKD. The CDR3 loop is CATRPGGLGQPQHF. CDR3 coding DNA: TGTGCCACCCGGCCAGGGGGGCTAGGTCAGCCCCAGCATTTT.

The rearrangement links TRBV29-1 to TRBJ1-1; the match to TRBD1 covers 7 bases. The CDR3 runs 13 residues. From germline, CDR1 is SQVTM and CDR2 ANQGSEA. The junction had 6 bases not matched to a gene; V was cut back by 7 bases and J by 1 base. The CDR3 DNA sequence: TGCAGCGCCACAGGGGCAGGGAACACTGAAGCTTTCTTT. Translated, it gives CSATGAGNTEAFF.

This clone appeared a single time. The chain uses TRBV11-2 and TRBJ2-5, with 9 positions matching TRBD1. J was trimmed by 5 bases and V by 5 bases; bases with no gene match: 12. This CDR3 contains 16 residues. Germline CDR1 and CDR2: SGHAT and FQNNGV. This chain's CDR3 is CASSRTYGDRVETQYF. The CDR3 coding sequence is TGTGCCAGCAGCCGAACGTATGGGGACAGGGTGGAGACCCAGTACTTC.

The chain links TRBV5-1 to TRBJ2-2, with TRBD2 matching over 9 bases. The V and J ends lost 3 bases and 5 bases, in that order; junction bases with no gene match: 5. The CDR3 totals 15 residues. Germline assignment: CDR1 SGHRS and CDR2 YFSETQ. The DNA for the CDR3 is TGCGCCAGCAGCTCCCCGGGACTAGCAACCGGGGAGCTGTTTTTT. Translating gives CASSSPGLATGELFF.

This chain connects TRBV28 to TRBJ1-5, with 8 bases that match TRBD1. The CDR3 is 15 residues long. With 2 bases clipped from V and 3 bases from J, the junction kept 3 bases outside the gene matches. Germline V gene lookup returns CDR1 MDHEN and CDR2 SYDVKM. The CDR3 DNA reads TGTGCCAGCAGTTTAGACAGGGGAATCAATCAGCCCCAGCATTTT. It yields the protein CASSLDRGINQPQHF. The complete variable domain, with remaining parts taken from reference TRBV28 and TRBJ1-5, reads DVKVTQSSRYLVKRTGEKVFLECVQDMDHENMFWYRQDPGLGLRLIYFSYDVKMKEKGDIPEGYSVSREKKERFSLILESASTNQTSMYLCASSLDRGINQPQHFGDGTRLSIL.

This chain uses TRBV18 with TRBJ2-2, with TRBD1 as a possible D gene (5 bases). The CDR3 is 14 amino acids. Trimming removed 6 bases at V and 1 base at J, with 9 bases between. Germline V lookup: CDR1 KGHSH, CDR2 LQKENI. CDR3 in DNA: TGTGCCAGCTCCCGAGACAGGAACACCGGGGAGCTGTTTTTT. Translated, it gives CASSRDRNTGELFF.

The CDR3: CASRQGHLNYGYTF. The CDR3 DNA is TGTGCCAGCAGGCAGGGACACCTAAACTATGGCTACACCTTC. The V call is TRBV6-5, the J call TRBJ1-2; D is perhaps TRBD1 (6 bases). V lost 6 bases and J lost 2, with 13 bases in between. The CDR3 is 14 amino acids. From germline, CDR1 is MNHEY and CDR2 SVGAGI.